This T cell receptor (beta chain) came from a study of control samples from healthy donors and cancer patients. This table comes from immunoSEQ multiplex PCR, and its TCRdb copy is limited to in-frame clones, with some not included. Counted here are roughly 180,000 clones, about 94% occurring once; the ten biggest clones make up roughly 3.9%. Germline CDR1 reads LGHDT; CDR2 reads YNNKEL (reference sequence). This CDR3 has 14 amino acids. J gave up 6 bases and V 3 bases, and 1 base lay outside the gene matches. This TCR was recovered from a woman aged 60 to 75 in good health. Sequences were obtained from blood. The chain has TRBV3-1 (or the pseudogene TRBV3-2) and TRBJ2-1; 11 positions match TRBD2. Here the CDR3 DNA reads TGTGCCAGCAGCCACCTAGCGGGGGGCAATGAGCAGTTCTTC. Translated, it gives CASSHLAGGNEQFF.